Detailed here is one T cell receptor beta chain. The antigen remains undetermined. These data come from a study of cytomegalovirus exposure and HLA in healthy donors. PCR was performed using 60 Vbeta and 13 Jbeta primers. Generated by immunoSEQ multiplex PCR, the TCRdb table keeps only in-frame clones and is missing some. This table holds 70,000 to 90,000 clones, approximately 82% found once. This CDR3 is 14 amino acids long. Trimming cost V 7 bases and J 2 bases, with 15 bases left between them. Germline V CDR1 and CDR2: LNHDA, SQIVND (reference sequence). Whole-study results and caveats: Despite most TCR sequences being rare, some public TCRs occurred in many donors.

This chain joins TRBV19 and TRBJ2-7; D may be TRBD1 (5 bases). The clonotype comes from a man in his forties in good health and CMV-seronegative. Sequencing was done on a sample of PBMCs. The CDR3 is CASNVGPKAYEQYF. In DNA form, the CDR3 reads TGTGCCAGTAACGTGGGGCCAAAGGCCTACGAGCAGTACTTC.